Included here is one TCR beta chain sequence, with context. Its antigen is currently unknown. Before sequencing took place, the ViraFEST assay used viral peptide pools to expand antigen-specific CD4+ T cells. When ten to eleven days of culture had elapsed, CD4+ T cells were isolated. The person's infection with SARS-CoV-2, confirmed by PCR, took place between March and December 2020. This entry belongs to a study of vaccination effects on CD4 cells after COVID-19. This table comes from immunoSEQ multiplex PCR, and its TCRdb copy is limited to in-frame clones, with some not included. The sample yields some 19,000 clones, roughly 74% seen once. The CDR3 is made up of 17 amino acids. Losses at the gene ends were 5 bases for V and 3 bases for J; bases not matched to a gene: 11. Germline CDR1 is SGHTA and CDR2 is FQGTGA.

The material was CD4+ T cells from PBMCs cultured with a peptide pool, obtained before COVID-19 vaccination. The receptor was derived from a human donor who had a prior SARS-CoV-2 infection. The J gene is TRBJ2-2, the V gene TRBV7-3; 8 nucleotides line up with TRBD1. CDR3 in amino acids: CASSPGGGTVYTGELFF. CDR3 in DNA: TGTGCCAGCAGCCCAGGGGGCGGGACGGTTTACACCGGGGAGCTGTTTTTT. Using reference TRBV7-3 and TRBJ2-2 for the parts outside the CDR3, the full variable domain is GAGVSQTPSNKVTEKGKYVELRCDPISGHTALYWYRQSLGQGPEFLIYFQGTGAADDSGLPNDRFFAVRPEGSVSTLKIQRTERGDSAVYLCASSPGGGTVYTGELFFGEGSRLTVL.